This T cell receptor (beta chain) was captured in a study of cytomegalovirus exposure and HLA in healthy donors. V lost 1 base and J lost 1; bases outside the gene matches: 6. This CDR3 spans 16 amino acids. CDR1 is SGHVS and CDR2 is FNYEAQ in the germline V gene. Study observations and caveats: The dataset shows that most TCR sequences were rare, while some public TCRs occurred in many donors. Investigators reported approximately 150 TCR beta chains as tied to cytomegalovirus. The productive fraction for most TCR beta V segments was about 87% or about 30% in an earlier analysis.

Primers included in the PCR were 60 Vbeta and 13 Jbeta primers. Clones were sequenced by immunoSEQ multiplex PCR, and TCRdb holds only the in-frame ones, with some missing. The sample has 89,000 or so clones, 70% to 80% seen once. To note about this clone: Its antigen is currently unknown.

Sequencing input: PBMCs. V is TRBV7-6 and J is TRBJ2-7, with 8 positions matching TRBD2. This clonotype was sampled from a man younger than 30 in good health and CMV-seropositive. CDR3 in amino acids: CASSLEASGSSYEQYF. The CDR3 DNA reads TGTGCCAGCAGCTTAGAGGCTAGCGGGTCTTCCTACGAGCAGTACTTC.